The next 2 T cell receptor beta chains were all read from a single sample in a study of T cell repertoires in cytomegalovirus infection. TCRdb called the reads again in MiXCR, with one record for every CDR3 protein. Of roughly 230,000 distinct CDR3 sequences listed, about 12% are singletons. The sample consisted of PBMCs. These receptors all stem from a human donor in good health (CMV status not recorded). Some clones in this sample may be carry-over from other donors' samples.

J is TRBJ1-2 and V is TRBV10-3, with 9 bases that match TRBD1. V shed 0 bases, J shed 6 bases, and the junction held 5 bases outside the gene matches. The CDR3 covers 15 residues. Germline V gene sequence: CDR1 ENHRY, CDR2 SYGVKD. CDR3 nucleotide sequence: TGTGCCATCAGTGAGTCCCACAGGGGGCAAGATGGCTACACCTTC. Encoded protein: CAISESHRGQDGYTF.

This clonotype has at least ten counts. This chain joins TRBV7-2 and TRBJ2-7; D is unresolved. The CDR3 has 15 amino acids. V was clipped by 5 bases and J by 1 base, with 15 bases between them. Per the germline V gene, CDR1 is SGHTA and CDR2 is FQGNSA. CDR3 sequence (DNA): TGTGCCAGCAGCCGTCCCGGGTCCACTTCCTACGAGCAGTACTTC. This sequence encodes CASSRPGSTSYEQYF.